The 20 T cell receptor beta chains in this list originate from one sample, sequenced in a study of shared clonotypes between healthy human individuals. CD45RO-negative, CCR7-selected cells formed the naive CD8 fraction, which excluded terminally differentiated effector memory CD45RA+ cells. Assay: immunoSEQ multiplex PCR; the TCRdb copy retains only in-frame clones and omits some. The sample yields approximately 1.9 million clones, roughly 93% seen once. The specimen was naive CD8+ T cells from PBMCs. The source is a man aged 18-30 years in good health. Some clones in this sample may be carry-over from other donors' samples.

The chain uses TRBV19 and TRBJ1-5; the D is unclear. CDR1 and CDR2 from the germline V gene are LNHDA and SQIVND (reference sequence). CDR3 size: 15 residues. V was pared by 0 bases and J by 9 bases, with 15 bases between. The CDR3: CASSIDWTASGPQHF. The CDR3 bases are TGTGCCAGTAGTATAGATTGGACGGCCAGCGGGCCCCAGCATTTT.

The CDR3 sequence: CASSLKRDRGLYEQYF. DNA of the CDR3: TGTGCCAGCAGCTTAAAGCGGGACAGGGGTCTCTACGAGCAGTACTTC. The rearrangement links TRBV5-6 to TRBJ2-7; TRBD1 agrees at 10 bases. This CDR3 contains 16 residues. Per germline, CDR1 SGHDT and CDR2 YYEEEE. With 2 bases clipped from V and 3 bases from J, the junction kept 8 bases outside the gene matches.

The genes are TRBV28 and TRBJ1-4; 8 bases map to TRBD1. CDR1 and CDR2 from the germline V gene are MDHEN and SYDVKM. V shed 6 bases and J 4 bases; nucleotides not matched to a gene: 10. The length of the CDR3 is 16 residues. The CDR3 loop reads CASSPGQGIGNEKLFF. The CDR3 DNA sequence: TGTGCCAGCAGCCCCGGACAGGGTATAGGTAATGAAAAACTGTTTTTT.

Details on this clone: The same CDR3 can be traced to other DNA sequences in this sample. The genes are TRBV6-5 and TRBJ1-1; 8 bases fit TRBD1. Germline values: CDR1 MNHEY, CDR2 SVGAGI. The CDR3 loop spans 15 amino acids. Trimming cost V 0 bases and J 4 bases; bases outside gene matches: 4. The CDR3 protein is CASSYSAGGGTEAFF. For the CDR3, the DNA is TGTGCCAGCAGTTACTCCGCAGGGGGCGGCACTGAAGCTTTCTTT.

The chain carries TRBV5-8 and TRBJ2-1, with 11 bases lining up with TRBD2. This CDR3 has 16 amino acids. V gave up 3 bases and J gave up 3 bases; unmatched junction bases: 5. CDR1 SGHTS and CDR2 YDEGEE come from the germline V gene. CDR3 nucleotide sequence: TGTGCCAGCAGCTCACGGACTAGCGGGTTCTACAATGAGCAGTTCTTC. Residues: CASSSRTSGFYNEQFF.

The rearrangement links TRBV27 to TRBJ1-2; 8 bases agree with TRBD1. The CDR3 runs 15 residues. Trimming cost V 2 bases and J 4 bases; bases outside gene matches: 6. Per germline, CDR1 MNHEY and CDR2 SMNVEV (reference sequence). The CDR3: CASSLVGTGSYGYTF. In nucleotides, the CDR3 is TGTGCCAGCAGTTTAGTCGGGACAGGCAGCTATGGCTACACCTTC.

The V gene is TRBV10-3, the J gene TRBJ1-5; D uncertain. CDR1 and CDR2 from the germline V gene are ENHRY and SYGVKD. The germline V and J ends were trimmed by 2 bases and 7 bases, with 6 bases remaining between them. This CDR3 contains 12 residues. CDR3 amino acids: CAISENGQPQHF. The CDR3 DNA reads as TGTGCCATCAGTGAGAACGGGCAGCCCCAGCATTTT.

The chain's CDR3 is CASSSGFSGANVLTF. CDR3 DNA sequence: TGTGCCAGCAGTTCGGGTTTCTCTGGGGCCAACGTCCTGACTTTC. This chain joins TRBV27 and TRBJ2-6; D gene unclear. Germline CDR1 and CDR2: MNHEY and SMNVEV (reference sequence). Trimming cost V 4 bases and J 0 bases, with 7 bases left between them. The CDR3 extends over 15 amino acids. The variable domain in full, with the rest retrieved from reference TRBV27 and TRBJ2-6, is EAQVTQNPRYLITVTGKKLTVTCSQNMNHEYMSWYRQDPGLGLRQIYYSMNVEVTDKGDVPEGYKVSRKEKRNFPLILESPSPNQTSLYFCASSSGFSGANVLTFGAGSRLTVL.

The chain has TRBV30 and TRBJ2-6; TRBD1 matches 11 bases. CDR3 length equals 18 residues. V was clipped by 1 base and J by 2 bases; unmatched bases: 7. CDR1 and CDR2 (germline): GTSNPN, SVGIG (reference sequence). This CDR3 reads CAWSDYGDRGAGANVLTF. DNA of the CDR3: TGTGCCTGGAGTGATTATGGGGACAGGGGGGCTGGGGCCAACGTCCTGACTTTC.

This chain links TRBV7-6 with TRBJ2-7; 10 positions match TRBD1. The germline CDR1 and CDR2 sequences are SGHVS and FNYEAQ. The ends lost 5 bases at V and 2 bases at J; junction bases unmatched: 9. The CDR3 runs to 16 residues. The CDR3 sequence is CASSAREGTGAYEQYF. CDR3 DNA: TGTGCCAGCAGCGCCAGAGAGGGGACAGGGGCCTACGAGCAGTACTTC.

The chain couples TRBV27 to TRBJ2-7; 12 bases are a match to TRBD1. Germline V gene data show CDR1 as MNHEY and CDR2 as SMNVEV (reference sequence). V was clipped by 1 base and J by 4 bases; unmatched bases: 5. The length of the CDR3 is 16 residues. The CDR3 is CASSLWGTGGNYEQYF. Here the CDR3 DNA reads TGTGCCAGCAGTTTATGGGGGACAGGGGGCAATTACGAGCAGTACTTC.

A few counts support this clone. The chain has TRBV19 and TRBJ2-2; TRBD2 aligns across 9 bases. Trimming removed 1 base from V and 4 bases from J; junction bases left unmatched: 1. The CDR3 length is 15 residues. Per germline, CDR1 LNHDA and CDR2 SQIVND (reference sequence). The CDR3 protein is CASSIAAGGTGELFF. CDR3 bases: TGTGCCAGTAGTATAGCAGCGGGGGGCACCGGGGAGCTGTTTTTT.

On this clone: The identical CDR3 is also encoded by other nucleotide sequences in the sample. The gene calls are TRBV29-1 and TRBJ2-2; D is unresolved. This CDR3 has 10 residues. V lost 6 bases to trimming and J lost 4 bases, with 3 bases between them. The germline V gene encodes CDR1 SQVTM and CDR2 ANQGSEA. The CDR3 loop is CSVSTGELFF. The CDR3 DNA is TGCAGCGTCAGCACCGGGGAGCTGTTTTTT.

CDR3 nucleotide sequence: TGTGCCAGCAGCACCCCCCGGGACGGCGGGGCTGGCTACACCTTC. Its protein is CASSTPRDGGAGYTF. This chain joins TRBV9 and TRBJ1-2, with D maybe TRBD1 (5 bases). In germline, CDR1 is SGDLS, CDR2 YYNGEE. The CDR3 covers 15 residues. The germline V and J ends were trimmed by 4 bases and 7 bases, with 20 bases remaining between them. Full variable domain (outside the CDR3, taken from reference TRBV9 and TRBJ1-2): DSGVTQTPKHLITATGQRVTLRCSPRSGDLSVYWYQQSLDQGLQFLIQYYNGEERAKGNILERFSAQQFPDLHSELNLSSLELGDSALYFCASSTPRDGGAGYTFGSGTRLTVV.

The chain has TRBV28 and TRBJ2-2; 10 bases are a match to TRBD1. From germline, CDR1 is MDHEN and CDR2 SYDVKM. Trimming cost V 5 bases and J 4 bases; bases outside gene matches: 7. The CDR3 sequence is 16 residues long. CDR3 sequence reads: CASSEPGQGITGELFF. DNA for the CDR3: TGTGCCAGCAGTGAACCGGGACAGGGGATCACCGGGGAGCTGTTTTTT.

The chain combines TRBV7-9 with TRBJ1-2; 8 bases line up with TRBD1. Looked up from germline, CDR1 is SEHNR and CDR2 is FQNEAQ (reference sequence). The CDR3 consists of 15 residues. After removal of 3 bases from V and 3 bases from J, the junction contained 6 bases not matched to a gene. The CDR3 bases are TGTGCCAGCAGCTTTCCAGGGGGCGGCGACTATGGCTACACCTTC. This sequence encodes CASSFPGGGDYGYTF. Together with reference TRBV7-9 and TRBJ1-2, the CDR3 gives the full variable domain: DTGVSQNPRHKITKRGQNVTFRCDPISEHNRLYWYRQTLGQGPEFLTYFQNEAQLEKSRLLSDRFSAERPKGSFSTLEIQRTEQGDSAMYLCASSFPGGGDYGYTFGSGTRLTVV.

The CDR3 reads CASSPWEGLALGTQYF. CDR3 in DNA: TGTGCCAGCAGTCCATGGGAGGGACTAGCGTTGGGTACGCAGTATTTT. The J gene is TRBJ2-3, the V gene TRBV27, with 10 bases matching TRBD2. Germline V gives CDR1 MNHEY, CDR2 SMNVEV (reference sequence). Trimming took 5 bases from V and 8 from J; bases not matched to a gene: 13. This CDR3 is 16 amino acids long.

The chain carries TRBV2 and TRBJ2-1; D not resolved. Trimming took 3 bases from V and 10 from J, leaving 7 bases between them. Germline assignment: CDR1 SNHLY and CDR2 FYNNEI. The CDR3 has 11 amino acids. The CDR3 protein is CASSDVWEQFF. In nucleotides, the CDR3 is TGTGCCAGCAGTGATGTGTGGGAGCAGTTCTTC.

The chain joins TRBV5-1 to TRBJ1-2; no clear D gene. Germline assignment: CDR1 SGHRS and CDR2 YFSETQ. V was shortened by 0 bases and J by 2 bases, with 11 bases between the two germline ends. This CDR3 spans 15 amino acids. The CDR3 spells CASSLGWELNYGYTF. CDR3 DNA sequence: TGCGCCAGCAGCTTGGGCTGGGAGTTGAACTATGGCTACACCTTC.

The CDR3 is CASSLLAGGLNNEQFF. CDR3 nucleotides: TGTGCCAGCAGCTTACTAGCGGGAGGGTTGAATAATGAGCAGTTCTTC. This chain links TRBV7-9 with TRBJ2-1, with 12 bases matching TRBD2. This CDR3 spans 16 amino acids. Per germline, CDR1 SEHNR and CDR2 FQNEAQ (reference sequence). Trimming removed 2 bases from V and 7 bases from J; junction bases left unmatched: 6. The full variable domain, its missing parts supplied by reference TRBV7-9 and TRBJ2-1, is DTGVSQNPRHKITKRGQNVTFRCDPISEHNRLYWYRQTLGQGPEFLTYFQNEAQLEKSRLLSDRFSAERPKGSFSTLEIQRTEQGDSAMYLCASSLLAGGLNNEQFFGPGTRLTVL.